Detailed here is one T cell receptor beta chain. As processed by the authors: Counts of nucleated cells, estimated from reference gene primer amplification, were obtained. TCRdb's copy holds only in-frame clones and misses some; the assay was immunoSEQ multiplex PCR. D and trimming come from the DNA, and the V and J calls and clone size come from that table. The profile covers under 200,000 clones, with about four fifths appearing a single time and under 15% taken by the ten largest. This specimen belongs to a study of blood T cell repertoires in COVID-19. The wider study: Material from acute and convalescent COVID-19 was sourced from the United States, Italy and Spain. Sample material is recorded as cDNA or gDNA derived from T cells, B-cell-depleted T cells, or PBMCs.

Trimming removed 6 bases from V and 5 bases from J, with 16 bases in between. CDR3 length: 14 residues. The V gene's germline CDR1 is MNHNY and CDR2 SVGAGI (reference sequence). Source material: peripheral blood. This clonotype originated in a man between 65 and 80 years old who had recovered from COVID-19. This chain links TRBV6-6 with TRBJ1-1; a possible D gene is TRBD1 (6 bases). Here the CDR3 reads CASSPGGAGTEAFF. The CDR3 DNA reads TGTGCCAGCAGCCCCGGGGGGGCAGGAACTGAAGCTTTCTTT.